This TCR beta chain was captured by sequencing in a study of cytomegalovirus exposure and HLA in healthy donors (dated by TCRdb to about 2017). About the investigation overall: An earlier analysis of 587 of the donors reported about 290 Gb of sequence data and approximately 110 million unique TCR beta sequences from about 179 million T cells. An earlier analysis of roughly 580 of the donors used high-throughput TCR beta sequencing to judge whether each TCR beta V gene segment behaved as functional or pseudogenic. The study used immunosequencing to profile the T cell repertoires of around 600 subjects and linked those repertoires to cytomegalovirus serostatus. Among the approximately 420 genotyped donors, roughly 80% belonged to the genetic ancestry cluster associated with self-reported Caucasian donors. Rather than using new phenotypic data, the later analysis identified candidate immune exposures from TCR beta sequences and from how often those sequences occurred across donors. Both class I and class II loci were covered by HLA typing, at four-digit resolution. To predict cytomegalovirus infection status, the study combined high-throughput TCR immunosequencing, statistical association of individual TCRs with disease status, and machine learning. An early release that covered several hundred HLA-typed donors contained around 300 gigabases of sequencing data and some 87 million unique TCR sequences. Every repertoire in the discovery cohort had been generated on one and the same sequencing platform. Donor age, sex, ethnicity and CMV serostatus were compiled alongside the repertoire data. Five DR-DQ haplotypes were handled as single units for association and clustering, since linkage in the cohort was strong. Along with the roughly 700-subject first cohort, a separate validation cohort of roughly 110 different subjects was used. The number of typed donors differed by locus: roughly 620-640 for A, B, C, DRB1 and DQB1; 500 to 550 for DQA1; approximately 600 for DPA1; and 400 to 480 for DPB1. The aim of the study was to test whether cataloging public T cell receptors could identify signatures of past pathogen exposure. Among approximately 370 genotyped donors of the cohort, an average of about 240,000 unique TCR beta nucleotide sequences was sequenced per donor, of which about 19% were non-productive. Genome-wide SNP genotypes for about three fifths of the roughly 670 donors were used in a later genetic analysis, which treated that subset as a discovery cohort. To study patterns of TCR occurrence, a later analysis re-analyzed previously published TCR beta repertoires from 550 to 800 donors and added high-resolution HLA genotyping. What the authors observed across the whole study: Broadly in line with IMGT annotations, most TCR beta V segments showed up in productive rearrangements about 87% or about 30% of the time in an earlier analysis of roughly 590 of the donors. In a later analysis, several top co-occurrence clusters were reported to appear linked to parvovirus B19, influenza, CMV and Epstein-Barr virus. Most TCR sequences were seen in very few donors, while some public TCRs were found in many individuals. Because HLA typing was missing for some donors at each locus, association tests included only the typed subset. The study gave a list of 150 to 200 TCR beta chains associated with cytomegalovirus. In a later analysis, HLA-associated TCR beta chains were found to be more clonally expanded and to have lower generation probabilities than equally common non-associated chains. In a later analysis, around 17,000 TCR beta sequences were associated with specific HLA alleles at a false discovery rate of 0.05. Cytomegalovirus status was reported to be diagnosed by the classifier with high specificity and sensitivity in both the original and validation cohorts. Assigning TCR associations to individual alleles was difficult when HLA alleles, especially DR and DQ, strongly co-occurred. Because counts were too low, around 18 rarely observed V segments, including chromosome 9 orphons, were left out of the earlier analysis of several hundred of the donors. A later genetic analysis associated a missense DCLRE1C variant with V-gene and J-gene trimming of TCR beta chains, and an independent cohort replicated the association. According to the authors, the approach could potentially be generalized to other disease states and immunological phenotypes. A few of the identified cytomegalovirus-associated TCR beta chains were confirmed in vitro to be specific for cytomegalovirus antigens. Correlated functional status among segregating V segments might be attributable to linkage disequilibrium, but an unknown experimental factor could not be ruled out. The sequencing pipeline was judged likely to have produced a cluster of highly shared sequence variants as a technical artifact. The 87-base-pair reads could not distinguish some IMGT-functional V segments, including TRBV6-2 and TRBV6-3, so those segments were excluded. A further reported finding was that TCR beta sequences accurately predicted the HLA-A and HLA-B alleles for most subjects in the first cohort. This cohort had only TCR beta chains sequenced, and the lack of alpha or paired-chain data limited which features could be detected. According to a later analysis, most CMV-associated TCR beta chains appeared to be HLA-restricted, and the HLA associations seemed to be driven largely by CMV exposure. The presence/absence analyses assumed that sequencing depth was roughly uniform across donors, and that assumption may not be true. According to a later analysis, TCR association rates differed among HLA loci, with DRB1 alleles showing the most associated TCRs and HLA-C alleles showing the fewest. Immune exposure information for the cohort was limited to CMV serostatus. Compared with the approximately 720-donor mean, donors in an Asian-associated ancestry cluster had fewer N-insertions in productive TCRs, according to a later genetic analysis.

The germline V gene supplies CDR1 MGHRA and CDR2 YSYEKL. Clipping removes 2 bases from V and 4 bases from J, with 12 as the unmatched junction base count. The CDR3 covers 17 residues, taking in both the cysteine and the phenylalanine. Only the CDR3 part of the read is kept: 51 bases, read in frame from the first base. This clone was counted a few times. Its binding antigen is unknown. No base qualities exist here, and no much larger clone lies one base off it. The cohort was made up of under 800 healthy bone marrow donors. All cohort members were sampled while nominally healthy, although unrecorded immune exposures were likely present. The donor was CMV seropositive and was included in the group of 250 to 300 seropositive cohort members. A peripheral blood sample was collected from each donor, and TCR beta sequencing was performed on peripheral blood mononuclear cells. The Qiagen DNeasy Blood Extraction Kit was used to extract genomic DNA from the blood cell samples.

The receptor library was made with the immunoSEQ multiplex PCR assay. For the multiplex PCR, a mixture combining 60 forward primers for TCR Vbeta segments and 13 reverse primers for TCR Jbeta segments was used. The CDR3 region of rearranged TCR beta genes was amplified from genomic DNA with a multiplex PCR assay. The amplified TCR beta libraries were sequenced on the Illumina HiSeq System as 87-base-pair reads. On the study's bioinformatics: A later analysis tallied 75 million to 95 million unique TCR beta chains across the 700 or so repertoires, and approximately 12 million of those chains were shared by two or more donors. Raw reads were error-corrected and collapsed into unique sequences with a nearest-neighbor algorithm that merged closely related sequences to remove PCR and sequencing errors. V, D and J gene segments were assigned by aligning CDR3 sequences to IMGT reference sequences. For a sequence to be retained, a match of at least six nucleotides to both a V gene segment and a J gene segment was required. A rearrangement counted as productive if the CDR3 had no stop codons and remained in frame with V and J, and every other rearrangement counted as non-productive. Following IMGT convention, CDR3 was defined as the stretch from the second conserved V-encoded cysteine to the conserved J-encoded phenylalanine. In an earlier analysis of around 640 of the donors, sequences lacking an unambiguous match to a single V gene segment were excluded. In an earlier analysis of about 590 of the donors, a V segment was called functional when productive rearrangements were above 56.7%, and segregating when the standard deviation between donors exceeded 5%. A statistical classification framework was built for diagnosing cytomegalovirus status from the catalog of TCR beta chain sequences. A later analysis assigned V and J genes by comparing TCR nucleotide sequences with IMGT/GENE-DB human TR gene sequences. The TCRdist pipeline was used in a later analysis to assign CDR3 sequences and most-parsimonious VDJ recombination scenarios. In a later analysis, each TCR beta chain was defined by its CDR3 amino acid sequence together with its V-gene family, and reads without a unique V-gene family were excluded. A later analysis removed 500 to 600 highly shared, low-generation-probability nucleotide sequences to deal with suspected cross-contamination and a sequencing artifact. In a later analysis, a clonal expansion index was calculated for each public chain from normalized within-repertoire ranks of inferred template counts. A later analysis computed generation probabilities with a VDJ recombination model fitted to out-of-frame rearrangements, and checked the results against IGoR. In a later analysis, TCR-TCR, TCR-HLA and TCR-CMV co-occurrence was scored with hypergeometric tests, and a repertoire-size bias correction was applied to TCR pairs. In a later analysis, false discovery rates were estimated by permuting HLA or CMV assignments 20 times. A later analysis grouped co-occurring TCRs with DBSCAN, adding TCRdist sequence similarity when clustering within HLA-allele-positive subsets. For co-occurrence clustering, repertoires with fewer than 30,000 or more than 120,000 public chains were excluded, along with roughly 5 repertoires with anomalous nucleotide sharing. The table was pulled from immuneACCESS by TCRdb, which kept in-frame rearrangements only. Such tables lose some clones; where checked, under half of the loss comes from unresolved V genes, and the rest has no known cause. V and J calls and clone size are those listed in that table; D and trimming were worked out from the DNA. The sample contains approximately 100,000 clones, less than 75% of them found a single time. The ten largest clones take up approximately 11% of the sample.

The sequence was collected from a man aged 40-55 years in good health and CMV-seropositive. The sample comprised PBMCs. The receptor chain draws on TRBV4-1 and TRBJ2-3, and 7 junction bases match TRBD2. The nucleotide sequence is TGCGCCAGCAGCCAACGAGGAGGACTAGAGATCCCAGATACGCAGTATTTT. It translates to CASSQRGGLEIPDTQYF.